This record covers a single T cell receptor beta chain. Its antigen is unidentified. This entry is derived from a study of CD8 T cells in ankylosing spondylitis. Quantitative 5'-RACE with molecular barcodes generated TCR beta libraries. MiXCR, run by TCRdb on the 5' RACE reads, gives a single entry per CDR3 protein. This sample has approximately 210,000 distinct CDR3 sequences, with around 13% found just once. V was pared by 0 bases and J by 4 bases, with 23 bases between. CDR3 length: 19 residues. The V gene's germline CDR1 is MGHRA and CDR2 YSYEKL. Points from the study as a whole: A motif of seven or eight highly homologous TCR beta variants was seen as apparently characteristic of ankylosing spondylitis blood. Several of the motif variants were reported before in synovial fluid and blood from reactive arthritis. As reported, disease-linked clones showed significant enrichment in matched ankylosing spondylitis synovial fluid.

The source is a male donor with ankylosing spondylitis or in good health (not recorded which). What was sequenced was blood, either unsorted or a sorted T cell fraction (not recorded which). V is TRBV4-1 and J is TRBJ2-3; D could derive from TRBD1 or TRBD2 (6 bases each). CDR3: CASSQELVERGAPADTQYF. Here the CDR3 DNA reads TGCGCCAGCAGCCAAGAACTGGTGGAAAGGGGGGCCCCAGCAGATACGCAGTATTTT.